The present entry profiles one TCR beta chain with its context. The identical CDR3 is also encoded by other nucleotide sequences in the sample. This record belongs to a study of shared clonotypes between healthy human individuals. The assay was carried out at the deep level. Profiling relied on immunoSEQ multiplex PCR, and the TCRdb table lists in-frame clones only, not all of them. The sample carries hundreds of thousands of clones, 70% to 80% recorded once. In germline, CDR1 is SGHRS, CDR2 YFSETQ. This CDR3 is 15 amino acids long. V dropped 2 bases and J dropped 3; count of bases not matched to a gene: 4.

The genes are TRBV5-1 and TRBJ1-3, with 8 bases lining up with TRBD1. The sequence was obtained from a woman between 40 and 55 years old in good health. Some clones in this sample may be carry-over from other donors' samples. The sequenced sample was PBMCs. The chain's CDR3 is CASSLGQGFGNTIYF. CDR3 in DNA: TGCGCCAGCAGCTTAGGACAGGGTTTTGGAAACACCATATATTTT.